The sequence of this T cell receptor beta chain was determined in a study of OX40 agonist ivuxolimab in advanced cancers. Study background: Patients received ivuxolimab, an agonistic anti-OX40 (CD134) antibody. Findings and limits, study-wide: Still undetermined is the antigen specificity of the expanded peripheral T cells. The average count of expanded clones was higher among CD8+ T cells than among CD4+.

Profiled with immunoSEQ multiplex PCR; TCRdb holds only in-frame clones, not every one. The sample shows tens of thousands of clones, about 82% of them seen only once. This CDR3 comprises 17 residues. About this clone: The antigen is undetermined.

The sample was CD4+ or CD8+ T cells sorted from blood, taken in a trial of the OX40 agonist ivuxolimab. This chain links TRBV21-1 with TRBJ2-7; the listed D gene, TRBD1, was not tested against the DNA. TRBV21-1 is tagged as a pseudogene. This clonotype was obtained from an adult with an advanced solid tumor such as melanoma, head and neck, liver or kidney cancer. In DNA, the CDR3 is TGTGCCAGCAGCAAGGAATTAACGACAGGGGTAACCTACGAGCAGTACTTC. Translating it yields CASSKELTTGVTYEQYF.